A selection of T cell receptor beta chains follows, all from one sample in a study of OX40 agonist ivuxolimab in advanced cancers. The protocol was immunoSEQ multiplex PCR, while the TCRdb copy is restricted to in-frame clones and leaves out a portion. The sample contains 150,000 to 190,000 clones, roughly 92% of which appear only once. Sequences were derived from CD4+ or CD8+ T cells sorted from blood, sampled in a trial of the OX40 agonist ivuxolimab. Receptors originate from an adult with an advanced solid tumor such as melanoma, head and neck, liver or kidney cancer. Both conserved end residues are part of each CDR3. Clone sizes are given selectively: once, few, many, or a class where the clone is expanded.

V gene	clone size	J gene	CDR3 protein
TRBV2	.	TRBJ1-3	CASGGVGRSGNTIYF
TRBV5-1	.	TRBJ2-2	CASSPRIRASNTGELFF
TRBV28	.	TRBJ1-1	CASSSRERFEAFF
TRBV6-1	.	TRBJ2-2	CASSERLGGRELFF
TRBV5-1	.	TRBJ2-7	CASSSQGGSTYEQYF
TRBV29-1	.	TRBJ1-1	CSVADRGNTEAFF
TRBV21-1	.	TRBJ2-7	CASSTPGQGYLAGPSSPYEQYF
TRBV7-3	.	TRBJ2-1	CASSPLASGEGSYNEQFF
TRBV19	.	TRBJ2-3	CASTPAEGWVDTQYF
TRBV10-3	.	TRBJ2-1	CAITGPTGNEQFF
TRBV5-4	.	TRBJ2-3	CASSLAGLTALSTDTQYF
TRBV9	.	TRBJ1-6	CASTEGPNSPLHF
TRBV5-4	.	TRBJ2-1	CASSSDSGRIYNEQFF
TRBV21-1	.	TRBJ2-3	CASSLQESSSTDTQYF
TRBV5-1	.	TRBJ2-2	CASNLLDQGRTGELFF
TRBV25-1	once	TRBJ2-3	CASSDRGPTDTQYF
TRBV2	.	TRBJ1-1	CASSGPLNTEAFF
TRBV30	.	TRBJ2-3	CAWSPGLAGGPWDTQYF
TRBV7-9	.	TRBJ2-3	CASSLPRGSSTDTQYF
TRBV5-1	.	TRBJ1-2	CASSGDSRGYGYTF
TRBV11-2	once	TRBJ1-1	CASTLDRSNTEAFF
TRBV18	.	TRBJ2-7	CASSPLMAGGRNEQYF
TRBV18	.	TRBJ1-2	CASSPDRQSHYGYTF
TRBV9	few	TRBJ2-3	CASSLPLDGYTDTQYF
TRBV19	.	TRBJ1-4	CASGEGPDEKLFF
TRBV19	.	TRBJ2-2	CASSIETGNTGELFF
TRBV19	.	TRBJ1-1	CASSTRTGEDTEAFF
TRBV7-3	.	TRBJ1-5	CASSLMGGNNQPQHF
TRBV29-1	.	TRBJ1-1	CSARGRLANTEAFF